These 27 T cell receptor beta chains were all obtained from the same sample, sequenced in a study of control samples from healthy donors and cancer patients. Some clones are missing from TCRdb's copy, which holds only in-frame ones; the method was immunoSEQ multiplex PCR. Of 150,000 to 200,000 clones listed, 70% to 90% were seen once; the top ten hold about 11%. Sequencing input: blood. All receptors derive from a man aged 25 to 40 in good health.

The chain combines TRBV4-2 with TRBJ1-3, with 9 bases lining up with TRBD1. CDR3 length: 15 amino acids. Germline CDR1 is LGHNA and CDR2 is YNFKEQ. With V trimmed by 4 bases and J by 11 bases, 12 bases remained unmatched. The CDR3 region has the DNA TGTGCCAGCAGCCGTGCCGGGACAGGGAATGTCGCCATATATTTT. Translated: CASSRAGTGNVAIYF.

The J gene is TRBJ2-5, the V gene TRBV7-2, with D possibly being TRBD1 (6 bases). Germline V CDR1 and CDR2: SGHTA, FQGNSA. Trimming cost V 1 base and J 2 bases, with 11 bases left between them. The CDR3 covers 15 residues. Here the CDR3 DNA reads TGTGCCAGCAGCTTAGATGGCAGGGGTCAAGAGACCCAGTACTTC. Its protein product is CASSLDGRGQETQYF.

This clone was detected only a few times. The rearrangement uses TRBV6-5 and TRBJ1-1, with D uncertain. V shed 2 bases and J shed 0 bases, with 7 bases lying between them. Germline V lookup: CDR1 MNHEY, CDR2 SVGAGI. The CDR3 sequence is 14 residues long. The CDR3 bases are TGTGCCAGCAGTTACACGCCAATGAACACTGAAGCTTTCTTT. Its protein is CASSYTPMNTEAFF.

V and J are TRBV4-1 and TRBJ2-3; D perhaps matches TRBD2 (6 bases). The CDR3 is 16 residues long. The V gene lost 5 bases and the J gene lost 6 bases, with 21 bases spanning the gap. The germline CDR1 and CDR2 sequences are MGHRA and YSYEKL. DNA of the CDR3: TGCGCCAGCAGCTCTGGGGCCGACTGGGGGGTCGATACGCAGTATTTT. Translation: CASSSGADWGVDTQYF.

This clone showed up just a few times. This sequence joins TRBV6-5 and TRBJ1-6, with a weak D call TRBD1 (5 bases). In germline, CDR1 is MNHEY, CDR2 SVGAGI. V was trimmed by 2 bases and J by 7 bases, leaving 15 bases between them. This CDR3 comprises 16 residues. The CDR3 nucleotides read TGTGCCAGCAGTTACACCTTCGACAGCCTAAATTCACCCCTCCACTTT. It codes for CASSYTFDSLNSPLHF.

The V call is TRBV9, the J call TRBJ2-2, with TRBD2 identical over 12 bases. This CDR3 has 17 residues. Germline V gives CDR1 SGDLS, CDR2 YYNGEE. Germline trimming cut 0 bases from V and 0 bases from J; bases unmatched to any gene: 0. Here the CDR3 DNA reads TGTGCCAGCAGCGTAGGACTAGCGGGGGCGAACACCGGGGAGCTGTTTTTT. Its translation is CASSVGLAGANTGELFF.

The chain uses TRBV29-1 and TRBJ2-7, with TRBD1 identical over 10 bases. From germline, CDR1 is SQVTM and CDR2 ANQGSEA. The ends lost 1 base at V and 3 bases at J; junction bases unmatched: 6. The CDR3 spans 15 residues. The CDR3 DNA reads TGCAGCGTTGAAGGGCCGAGGACAGGGGGCTACGAGCAGTACTTC. Its translation: CSVEGPRTGGYEQYF.

J is TRBJ2-1 and V is TRBV28, with 7 bases lining up with TRBD2. Germline CDR1 MDHEN, CDR2 SYDVKM. CDR3 length equals 17 residues. V was clipped by 3 bases and J by 10 bases; unmatched bases: 18. Here the CDR3 reads CASSFPGGGRASGEQFF. The CDR3 coding sequence is TGTGCCAGCAGTTTTCCCGGAGGAGGGAGGGCCTCCGGGGAGCAGTTCTTC.

The chain is built from TRBV7-6 and TRBJ2-7, with D possibly being TRBD1 or TRBD2 (6 bases each). The CDR3 is 15 residues long. The germline V gene encodes CDR1 SGHVS and CDR2 FNYEAQ. With 5 bases removed from V and 0 bases from J, the gap between germline ends came to 14 bases. The CDR3 loop is CASSAGDSRSYEQYF. The CDR3 DNA reads TGTGCCAGCAGCGCAGGGGACTCCCGCTCCTACGAGCAGTACTTC.

The CDR3 is CASSPPEGVGTDTQYF. DNA for the CDR3: TGTGCCAGCTCACCACCGGAGGGGGTTGGCACAGATACGCAGTATTTT. V gene TRBV18 combines with J gene TRBJ2-3; possibly TRBD1 or TRBD2 for D (6 bases each). The V and J ends lost 0 bases and 1 base respectively, with 11 bases between them. This CDR3 spans 16 amino acids. Germline lookup yields CDR1 KGHSH and CDR2 LQKENI.

This rearrangement joins TRBV27 to TRBJ1-2; 8 positions agree with TRBD1. The germline V gene has CDR1 MNHEY and CDR2 SMNVEV (reference sequence). This CDR3 has 14 residues. V was pared by 5 bases and J by 6 bases, with 8 bases of the junction left unmatched. The CDR3 DNA is TGTGCCAGCAGTCCCGACAGGGGAGGCGATGGCTACACCTTC. It specifies CASSPDRGGDGYTF.

This chain links TRBV9 with TRBJ1-3, with D possibly TRBD1 on 5 matching bases. The CDR3 length is 18 residues. V shed 6 bases and J shed 2 bases, with 24 bases lying between them. Germline V gene lookup returns CDR1 SGDLS and CDR2 YYNGEE. CDR3 region: CASNLGGTHTATGNTIYF. DNA for the CDR3: TGTGCCAGCAACCTGGGGGGGACTCATACTGCCACTGGAAACACCATATATTTT. The entire variable domain, with the rest obtained from reference TRBV9 and TRBJ1-3, is as follows: DSGVTQTPKHLITATGQRVTLRCSPRSGDLSVYWYQQSLDQGLQFLIQYYNGEERAKGNILERFSAQQFPDLHSELNLSSLELGDSALYFCASNLGGTHTATGNTIYFGEGSWLTVV.

Comment on this clone: Other DNA sequences within the sample encode an identical CDR3. The genes are TRBV18 and TRBJ2-5; 7 bases align to TRBD1. CDR1 and CDR2 from the germline V gene are KGHSH and LQKENI. The CDR3 consists of 16 residues. Trimming cost V 0 bases and J 1 base; bases outside gene matches: 5. CDR3: CASSPPGQNFQETQYF. CDR3 DNA: TGTGCCAGCTCACCACCGGGACAGAATTTCCAAGAGACCCAGTACTTC.

The rearrangement links TRBV19 to TRBJ1-2; D call uncertain. Germline V lookup: CDR1 LNHDA, CDR2 SQIVND (reference sequence). The CDR3 runs 12 residues. V shed 7 bases and J shed 3 bases, with 9 bases lying between them. The CDR3 sequence: CASNTRDYGYTF. The CDR3 DNA follows: TGTGCCAGTAATACCCGTGACTATGGCTACACCTTC.

The chain links TRBV12-5 to TRBJ1-2; unclear D gene. Trimming took off 6 bases at V and 4 bases at J, with 15 bases between the two ends. Germline assignment: CDR1 LGHNT and CDR2 FRNRAP. This CDR3 is 14 amino acids long. The CDR3 bases are TGTGCTAGTGGCAATGGTGACGGAAGCTATGGCTACACCTTC. Amino acid sequence: CASGNGDGSYGYTF.

The gene calls are TRBV9 and TRBJ2-5, with 8 bases lining up with TRBD2. Germline CDR1 reads SGDLS; CDR2 reads YYNGEE. The CDR3 loop spans 16 amino acids. The V and J ends lost 0 bases and 4 bases, in that order; junction bases with no gene match: 8. CDR3 coding DNA: TGTGCCAGCAGCGTAGATCGCGGGGGGAACTCAGAGACCCAGTACTTC. Its translation: CASSVDRGGNSETQYF.

This sequence joins TRBV7-2 and TRBJ1-1; D possibly corresponds to TRBD1 (5 bases). Germline CDR1 is SGHTA and CDR2 is FQGNSA. The CDR3 is made up of 12 amino acids. Trimming left V 3 bases short and J 10 bases short, with 12 bases between. The DNA for the CDR3 is TGTGCCAGCAGCTTCCAGGGCGCGGTAGCTTTCTTT. The encoded protein is CASSFQGAVAFF.

This clone was detected once. The V and J genes are TRBV19 and TRBJ2-7; maybe TRBD1 (6 bases). The V gene lost 9 bases and the J gene lost 5 bases, with 14 bases spanning the gap. The CDR3 covers 12 residues. From germline, CDR1 is LNHDA and CDR2 SQIVND (reference sequence). CDR3 sequence: CASKGGSDEQYF. The CDR3 bases are TGTGCCAGCAAAGGGGGTTCCGACGAGCAGTACTTC.

In this sample, this clone turned up once. This chain uses TRBV14 with TRBJ2-3, with D perhaps matching TRBD2 (5 bases). Germline values: CDR1 SGHDN, CDR2 FVKESK. V dropped 4 bases and J dropped 8 bases, with 10 bases sitting between them. The CDR3 totals 12 residues. In DNA, the CDR3 is TGTGCCAGCAGCCTAGGAGGTGTTACGCAGTATTTT. This sequence encodes CASSLGGVTQYF.

This rearrangement joins TRBV5-5 to TRBJ1-1, with a tentative D call TRBD1 (5 bases). CDR3 length equals 16 residues. CDR1 and CDR2 from the germline V gene are SGHKS and YYEKEE (reference sequence). Between the trimmed V and J ends, which lost 1 base and 0 bases, there was a span of 13 bases. CDR3 amino acids: CASSLRDPTLNTEAFF. DNA of the CDR3: TGTGCCAGCAGCTTGCGGGACCCAACCTTGAACACTGAAGCTTTCTTT.

DNA of the CDR3: TGTGCCAGCAGTCCCTCAGGGAACACCATATATTTT. The encoded protein is CASSPSGNTIYF. The chain is built from TRBV12-3 or TRBV12-4 and TRBJ1-3, with D possibly TRBD1 on 5 matching bases. V lost 5 bases, J lost 7 bases, and 9 bases lay in between. The CDR3 is 12 residues long.

This chain connects TRBV4-3 to TRBJ2-1, with TRBD2 matching 9 bases. Germline CDR1 LGHNA, CDR2 YSLEER. The CDR3 is 17 amino acids. V lost 1 base to trimming and J lost 0 bases; unmatched junction nucleotides: 4. The CDR3 nucleotides are TGCGCCAGCAGCCAAGGAGCTAGCGGGACCTCCTACAATGAGCAGTTCTTC. Translated, it gives CASSQGASGTSYNEQFF.

The chain joins TRBV5-1 to TRBJ1-6; D uncertain. Germline V CDR1 and CDR2: SGHRS, YFSETQ. This CDR3 is 17 amino acids long. Trimming took off 0 bases at V and 1 base at J, with 11 bases between the two ends. The CDR3 region has the DNA TGCGCCAGCAGCTTGGGGACGGCCCTTTCCTATAATTCACCCCTCCACTTT. It yields the protein CASSLGTALSYNSPLHF.

This clone appeared a single time. The DNA of the CDR3 is TGTGCCAGCAGCTTGGGCCAGGGATACACTGAAGCTTTCTTT. It is translated as CASSLGQGYTEAFF. The chain recombines TRBV5-6 with TRBJ1-1; D might be TRBD1 (5 bases). The V end lost 0 bases, the J end lost 3 bases, and 9 bases lay between the germline ends. The length of the CDR3 is 14 residues. Germline V gene data show CDR1 as SGHDT and CDR2 as YYEEEE. Variable domain in full (rest from reference TRBV5-6 and TRBJ1-1): DAGVTQSPTHLIKTRGQQVTLRCSPKSGHDTVSWYQQALGQGPQFIFQYYEEEERQRGNFPDRFSGHQFPNYSSELNVNALLLGDSALYLCASSLGQGYTEAFFGQGTRLTVV.

The rearrangement joins TRBV10-3 to TRBJ1-1, with D possibly being TRBD1 (5 bases). V was cut by 8 bases and J by 4 bases, with 11 bases left in between. This CDR3 spans 12 amino acids. From germline, CDR1 is ENHRY and CDR2 SYGVKD. CDR3 in amino acids: CAIPGPRTEAFF. The CDR3 DNA is TGTGCCATCCCGGGACCTCGCACTGAAGCTTTCTTT.

The gene calls are TRBV5-1 and TRBJ1-1, with 10 bases lining up with TRBD1. Germline-derived CDR1 and CDR2 are SGHRS and YFSETQ. The CDR3 sequence is 14 residues long. V lost 6 bases to trimming and J lost 5 bases; unmatched junction nucleotides: 7. CDR3 protein: CASNRDRGGTEAFF. The CDR3 coding sequence is TGCGCCAGCAACCGGGACAGGGGTGGGACTGAAGCTTTCTTT.

This chain uses TRBV19 with TRBJ2-3; TRBD2 matches at 12 bases. This CDR3 is built from 14 residues. Germline lookup yields CDR1 LNHDA and CDR2 SQIVND (reference sequence). J was trimmed by 6 bases and V by 5 bases; bases with no gene match: 3. The CDR3 DNA sequence: TGTGCCAGTAGTGGACTAGCGGGGTCGGATACGCAGTATTTT. Translated: CASSGLAGSDTQYF.